This T cell receptor beta chain was recorded in a study of cytomegalovirus exposure and HLA in healthy donors. On the study more broadly: Researchers found that under 90% of almost 400 genotyped donors fell within the Caucasian-associated ancestry cluster. Study-level results: A later analysis reportedly identified an Asian-associated ancestry cluster as carrying fewer N-insertions than the approximately 670-donor mean. A further, later analysis showed that HLA-associated TCR beta chains (compared with equally common others) were more clonally expanded.

PCR employed 60 Vbeta and 13 Jbeta primers. The data were produced by immunoSEQ multiplex PCR, yet TCRdb's version contains in-frame clones alone and is incomplete. The table has about 100,000 clones, roughly four fifths seen once; the top ten hold roughly 14%. About this clone itself: Antigen specificity is unknown.

The sequenced material came from PBMCs. The origin of this receptor is a male donor in good health and CMV-seropositive.

The CDR3 reads CASSVFGESNTIYF. In nucleotides, the CDR3 is TGTGCCAGCAGCGTATTCGGGGAGTCAAACACCATATATTTT. The chain uses TRBV9 and TRBJ1-3, with D unclear. This CDR3 is built from 14 residues. V shed 1 base and J shed 6 bases, with 11 bases lying between them. CDR1 and CDR2 from the germline V gene are SGDLS and YYNGEE. Variable domain in full (rest from reference TRBV9 and TRBJ1-3): DSGVTQTPKHLITATGQRVTLRCSPRSGDLSVYWYQQSLDQGLQFLIQYYNGEERAKGNILERFSAQQFPDLHSELNLSSLELGDSALYFCASSVFGESNTIYFGEGSWLTVV.